One sample yielded the 29 T cell receptor beta chains listed below, sequenced in a study of blood T cell repertoires in COVID-19. Assay: immunoSEQ multiplex PCR; the TCRdb copy retains only in-frame clones and omits some. The data hold about 220,000 clones, with 80% to 90% observed a single time. The material sequenced was PBMCs or T cells enriched from blood (not recorded which). These receptors came from a woman in her thirties with acute COVID-19.

This chain joins TRBV7-8 and TRBJ1-5; 7 positions match TRBD1. After removal of 5 bases from V and 4 bases from J, the junction contained 8 bases not matched to a gene. CDR1 is SGHVS and CDR2 is FQNEAQ in the germline V gene. This CDR3 has 15 residues. CDR3 coding DNA: TGTGCCAGCAGCCAGGGGGTGATAGGAAATCAGCCCCAGCATTTT. Translated, it gives CASSQGVIGNQPQHF.

This clone was found once. The rearrangement links TRBV10-2 to TRBJ1-4; weak D call: TRBD1 (6 bases). Germline V CDR1 and CDR2: WSHSY, SAAADI. The CDR3 is 13 residues long. V lost 8 bases and J lost 6, with 13 bases in between. The CDR3 here is CASGRGMDEKLFF. CDR3 coding DNA: TGCGCCAGCGGCAGGGGAATGGATGAAAAACTGTTTTTT.

This clone was counted a single time. The chain has TRBV12-3 or TRBV12-4 and TRBJ1-2, with D tentatively TRBD1 (6 bases). CDR3 length equals 12 residues. V was pared by 5 bases and J by 8 bases, with 12 bases between. CDR3 DNA sequence: TGTGCCAGCAGTGAGACAGGTCACGGCTACACCTTC. Amino acids: CASSETGHGYTF.

The gene calls are TRBV12-3 or TRBV12-4 and TRBJ2-4, with D perhaps matching TRBD1 (5 bases). This CDR3 has 11 amino acids. V was shortened by 6 bases and J by 6 bases, with 6 bases between the two germline ends. CDR3 in DNA: TGTGCCAGCAGCCAGGGAAACATTCAGTACTTC. This sequence encodes CASSQGNIQYF.

This clone came up many times. The chain is built from TRBV19 and TRBJ1-2, with TRBD1 as a possible D gene (6 bases). Germline V gives CDR1 LNHDA, CDR2 SQIVND (reference sequence). Trimming removed 4 bases at V and 0 bases at J, with 12 bases between. The CDR3 is made up of 15 amino acids. CDR3 nucleotide sequence: TGTGCCAGTAGTACCGGACAGATTACTAACTATGGCTACACCTTC. Translation gives CASSTGQITNYGYTF. Full variable domain (missing parts from reference TRBV19 and TRBJ1-2): DGGITQSPKYLFRKEGQNVTLSCEQNLNHDAMYWYRQDPGQGLRLIYYSQIVNDFQKGDIAEGYSVSREKKESFPLTVTSAQKNPTAFYLCASSTGQITNYGYTFGSGTRLTVV.

The chain uses TRBV12-5 and TRBJ2-7; D ambiguous. Trimming shortened V by 3 bases and J by 3 bases, and 9 bases separated the two germline ends. The CDR3 loop spans 13 amino acids. Per the germline V gene, CDR1 is LGHNT and CDR2 is FRNRAP. The CDR3 bases are TGTGCTAGTGGTTTAACCCCCGGCTACGAGCAGTACTTC. Translating gives CASGLTPGYEQYF.

The table lists this clone with a few counts. V usage is TRBV12-3 or TRBV12-4 and J usage is TRBJ1-1; 8 bases line up with TRBD1. Trimming cost V 6 bases and J 4 bases; bases outside gene matches: 4. This CDR3 is 13 amino acids long. CDR3 nucleotide sequence: TGTGCCAGCAGCCCAGGGGGCCTCACTGAAGCTTTCTTT. Translation: CASSPGGLTEAFF.

This chain connects TRBV6-5 to TRBJ1-2, with 10 bases matching TRBD1. Germline loops: CDR1 MNHEY, CDR2 SVGAGI. The CDR3 is 13 residues long. Trimming cost V 7 bases and J 6 bases; bases outside gene matches: 5. CDR3 loop: CASNGQGDHGYTF. CDR3 DNA: TGTGCCAGCAACGGACAGGGGGATCATGGCTACACCTTC.

The rearrangement joins TRBV5-6 to TRBJ1-3; D is ambiguous. The CDR3 runs to 14 residues. From germline, CDR1 is SGHDT and CDR2 YYEEEE. V gave up 7 bases and J gave up 0 bases, with 11 bases separating them. The CDR3 bases are TGTGCCAGCGAAATTTCTAGCTCTGGAAACACCATATATTTT. This translates into CASEISSSGNTIYF. Full variable domain (missing parts from reference TRBV5-6 and TRBJ1-3): DAGVTQSPTHLIKTRGQQVTLRCSPKSGHDTVSWYQQALGQGPQFIFQYYEEEERQRGNFPDRFSGHQFPNYSSELNVNALLLGDSALYLCASEISSSGNTIYFGEGSWLTVV.

The chain employs TRBV30 and TRBJ2-3; 13 positions match TRBD2. The germline gives CDR1 GTSNPN, CDR2 SVGIG (reference sequence). Germline trimming cut 7 bases from V and 0 bases from J; bases unmatched to any gene: 10. This CDR3 region has 17 residues. CDR3 DNA sequence: TGTGCCTTTCCGGGACTAGCGGGGTCTGCTAGCACAGATACGCAGTATTTT. This translates into CAFPGLAGSASTDTQYF.

In this sample, this clone turned up once. In DNA form, the CDR3 reads TGTGCCAGCAGCTTGGCCTCTGACACAGGAAACGAGCAGTACTTC. It codes for CASSLASDTGNEQYF. The rearrangement joins TRBV7-2 to TRBJ2-7, with D possibly TRBD1 on 5 matching bases. Trimming left V 3 bases short and J 5 bases short, with 17 bases between. The CDR3 consists of 15 residues. CDR1 SGHTA and CDR2 FQGNSA come from the germline V gene.

The chain carries TRBV7-8 and TRBJ2-1, with 7 bases matching TRBD2. V lost 8 bases to trimming and J lost 3 bases; unmatched junction nucleotides: 16. Germline V lookup: CDR1 SGHVS, CDR2 FQNEAQ. CDR3 length equals 17 residues. CDR3 region: CASQPRPETGGYNEQFF. The CDR3 coding sequence is TGTGCCAGCCAGCCCCGCCCCGAGACGGGGGGCTACAATGAGCAGTTCTTC.

As for this clone: In the same sample, other DNA sequences code for this CDR3. The V call is TRBV6-5, the J call TRBJ1-2, with 7 bases matching TRBD1. This CDR3 spans 12 amino acids. V lost 5 bases and J lost 4; bases outside the gene matches: 1. Germline CDR1 is MNHEY and CDR2 is SVGAGI. DNA for the CDR3: TGTGCCAGCAGTCGACAGGGCTATGGCTACACCTTC. Translation: CASSRQGYGYTF.

The genes are TRBV19 and TRBJ1-2; 8 bases match TRBD1. The CDR3 loop spans 15 amino acids. Losses at the gene ends were 3 bases for V and 4 bases for J; bases not matched to a gene: 7. Germline loops: CDR1 LNHDA, CDR2 SQIVND (reference sequence). CDR3 nucleotide sequence: TGTGCCAGTAGTATCGGACAGGGCGTGGGCTATGGCTACACCTTC. Its translation is CASSIGQGVGYGYTF.

The genes are TRBV12-3 or TRBV12-4 and TRBJ1-6, with D unresolved. Trimming left V 5 bases short and J 9 bases short, with 11 bases between. The CDR3 length is 13 residues. CDR3 nucleotides: TGTGCCAGCAGTCCCCTAGAAGGTTCACCCCTCCACTTT. This gives the protein CASSPLEGSPLHF.

V gene TRBV30 combines with J gene TRBJ1-5; weak D call: TRBD1 (5 bases). Per the germline V gene, CDR1 is GTSNPN and CDR2 is SVGIG (reference sequence). V was pared by 1 base and J by 11 bases, with 15 bases between. This CDR3 is 13 amino acids long. The CDR3 coding sequence is TGTGCCTGGAGTGACGGGGGGGTTACGACCCAGCATTTT. Its protein product is CAWSDGGVTTQHF.

This chain joins TRBV7-2 and TRBJ2-5; 9 bases match TRBD1. Unmatched junction bases numbered 7, after V lost 5 bases and J lost 3 bases. This CDR3 region has 15 residues. Germline values: CDR1 SGHTA, CDR2 FQGNSA. Written as DNA, the CDR3 is TGTGCCAGCAGCACACGGACAGGGGAGGAAGAGACCCAGTACTTC. Translating it yields CASSTRTGEEETQYF.

The chain combines TRBV5-5 with TRBJ1-4, with D unclear. The germline V and J ends were trimmed by 4 bases and 0 bases, with 16 bases remaining between them. Germline assignment: CDR1 SGHKS and CDR2 YYEKEE (reference sequence). The CDR3 is made up of 17 amino acids. CDR3 sequence (DNA): TGTGCCAGCAGCCCCCCCCTCTCCGGGGCAACTAATGAAAAACTGTTTTTT. It is translated as CASSPPLSGATNEKLFF.

The V and J genes are TRBV11-2 and TRBJ1-3, with 7 bases lining up with TRBD1. The CDR3 runs 17 residues. Per germline, CDR1 SGHAT and CDR2 FQNNGV. With 4 bases clipped from V and 7 bases from J, the junction kept 16 bases outside the gene matches. The CDR3 is CASSSPGQLLSRNTIYF. CDR3 DNA: TGTGCCAGCAGCTCGCCGGGACAGCTACTTTCTAGGAACACCATATATTTT.

J is TRBJ2-3 and V is TRBV6-2 or TRBV6-3; the D is unclear. The CDR3 loop spans 14 amino acids. The germline V gene encodes CDR1 MNHEY and CDR2 SVGEGT. V was pared by 0 bases and J by 5 bases, with 9 bases between. The CDR3 loop reads CASSYSFGGDTQYF. The CDR3 coding sequence is TGTGCCAGCAGTTACTCGTTCGGCGGAGATACGCAGTATTTT.

This sequence joins TRBV4-1 and TRBJ2-7; the match to TRBD2 covers 8 bases. Germline CDR1 reads MGHRA; CDR2 reads YSYEKL. Trimming cost V 0 bases and J 5 bases; bases outside gene matches: 9. This CDR3 contains 16 residues. The CDR3 sequence: CASSQETGLEVHEQYF. In DNA form, the CDR3 reads TGCGCCAGCAGCCAAGAAACGGGACTAGAGGTCCACGAGCAGTACTTC.

The V gene is TRBV15, the J gene TRBJ2-1; 8 bases match TRBD1. The germline V gene has CDR1 LNHNV and CDR2 YYDKDF (reference sequence). The J segment lost 8 bases and the V segment lost 5 bases, leaving 17 bases of the junction unmatched. This CDR3 is 17 amino acids long. The CDR3 spells CATSSQTRQGSGDEQFF. As DNA, the CDR3 is TGTGCCACCAGCTCCCAAACCCGACAGGGGTCAGGGGATGAGCAGTTCTTC.

This clone has a handful of counts. V is TRBV6-1 and J is TRBJ2-3, with TRBD2 identical over 8 bases. CDR1 and CDR2 (germline): MNHNS, SASEGT. The CDR3 runs 17 residues. The V gene end was trimmed by 0 bases and the J gene end by 2 bases; junction bases not matched to a gene: 7. Written as DNA, the CDR3 is TGTGCCAGCAGTGAAGCCGGGGGTAGCGGGGCCACAGATACGCAGTATTTT. As protein: CASSEAGGSGATDTQYF.

The chain joins TRBV18 to TRBJ1-2; TRBD1 matches at 7 bases. J was trimmed by 4 bases and V by 3 bases; bases with no gene match: 8. The CDR3 sequence is 15 residues long. The germline V gene has CDR1 KGHSH and CDR2 LQKENI. CDR3 nucleotides: TGTGCCAGCTCACCGGGACCGGGACAGACCTATGGCTACACCTTC. Residues: CASSPGPGQTYGYTF. Together with reference TRBV18 and TRBJ1-2, the CDR3 gives the full variable domain: NAGVMQNPRHLVRRRGQEARLRCSPMKGHSHVYWYRQLPEEGLKFMVYLQKENIIDESGMPKERFSAEFPKEGPSILRIQQVVRGDSAAYFCASSPGPGQTYGYTFGSGTRLTVV.

The gene calls are TRBV11-2 and TRBJ2-7, with D maybe TRBD2 (5 bases). The CDR3 sequence is 14 residues long. Per germline, CDR1 SGHAT and CDR2 FQNNGV. The germline V and J ends were trimmed by 5 bases and 3 bases, with 14 bases remaining between them. CDR3 nucleotides: TGTGCCAGCAGCAATCAGAGGGTGGGCTACGAGCAGTACTTC. It translates to CASSNQRVGYEQYF.

The J gene is TRBJ2-1, the V gene TRBV7-2, with D possibly matching TRBD1 (5 bases). CDR3 size: 18 residues. Trimming cost V 3 bases and J 4 bases, with 22 bases left between them. Germline V lookup: CDR1 SGHTA, CDR2 FQGNSA. The CDR3 bases are TGTGCCAGCAGCTTCCCCACCACCGGACACGGAACATACAATGAGCAGTTCTTC. Its protein product is CASSFPTTGHGTYNEQFF.

This chain uses TRBV12-3 or TRBV12-4 with TRBJ1-5; tentative D call: TRBD1 (5 bases). The CDR3 runs to 13 residues. The ends were cut back, 7 bases at V and 5 bases at J, with 12 bases in the middle. CDR3 in DNA: TGTGCCAGCACCCTGACGGGGGATCAGCCCCAGCATTTT. It is translated as CASTLTGDQPQHF.

This clone occurred a few times. This chain joins TRBV18 and TRBJ1-6, with 10 bases matching TRBD1. Germline V gene lookup returns CDR1 KGHSH and CDR2 LQKENI. The CDR3 has 16 amino acids. Trimming cost V 6 bases and J 4 bases; bases outside gene matches: 6. The CDR3 bases are TGTGCCAGCTCTCCCGGGACAGGGGTTTATAATTCACCCCTCCACTTT. The encoded protein is CASSPGTGVYNSPLHF.

This chain connects TRBV11-2 to TRBJ2-3, with D possibly being TRBD2 (6 bases). Germline V gene data show CDR1 as SGHAT and CDR2 as FQNNGV. The CDR3 extends over 13 amino acids. Trimming left V 5 bases short and J 2 bases short, with 8 bases between. The CDR3 sequence: CASSMRDTDTQYF. DNA for the CDR3: TGTGCCAGCAGCATGCGGGACACAGATACGCAGTATTTT.